A single T cell receptor beta chain is shown here with its context. Its specificity is unknown. The data derive from a study of T cell responses to AZD1222 COVID-19 vaccine. Notes on the study in general: Females outnumbered males among donors, who were mostly white British; clonal diversity was possibly underestimated. Following two doses of AZD1222, Spike-specific TCR breadth and depth rose. Reportedly, nearly half of unique spike TCRs recognized epitopes outside B.1.351/B.1.1.7 mutations.

V lost 3 bases and J 4 bases, leaving 22 bases between the germline ends. The germline V gene encodes CDR1 SGDLS and CDR2 YYNGEE. CDR3 length: 17 residues. TCRdb's copy holds only in-frame clones and misses some; the assay was immunoSEQ multiplex PCR. The sample shows 100,000 or so clones, 90% to 95% of them seen only once. The chain is built from TRBV9 and TRBJ1-2, with a possible D match to TRBD1 (6 bases). This receptor was obtained from an adult who received the AZD1222 COVID-19 vaccine. The source was peripheral blood, collected 28 days after the second AZD1222 dose. In nucleotides, the CDR3 is TGTGCCAGCAGCGATGGGGGGGCAGGGGCTACCGGCTATGGCTACACCTTC. As protein: CASSDGGAGATGYGYTF.